The rows below give T cell receptor beta chains drawn from one sample of a study of T cell responses to AZD1222 COVID-19 vaccine. The data were produced by immunoSEQ multiplex PCR, yet TCRdb's version contains in-frame clones alone and is incomplete. The profile shows approximately 120,000 clones, 70% to 90% of them singletons. The sample was peripheral blood, taken on day 0 of AZD1222 vaccination. These receptors were taken from an adult in good health. Both conserved end residues are part of each CDR3. The D gene is left open where the match is weak. Size values are once, few and many counts, or a class for expanded clones, and some rows have none.

TRBV12-3/TRBV12-4	TRBJ1-4	.	TRBD1	CASSLDRVEKLFF	TGTGCCAGCAGTTTGGACAGGGTTGAAAAACTGTTTTTT
TRBV5-5	TRBJ2-6	.	.	CASSDTYSGANVLTF	TGTGCCAGCAGCGACACCTACTCTGGGGCCAACGTCCTGACTTTC
TRBV2	TRBJ2-7	.	.	CASRSRNSYEQYF	TGTGCCAGCAGGTCCAGGAACTCCTACGAGCAGTACTTC
TRBV6-5	TRBJ2-7	.	.	CASSLGVGTYEQYF	TGTGCCAGCAGCCTCGGGGTGGGCACCTACGAGCAGTACTTC
TRBV7-8	TRBJ2-1	.	TRBD2	CASSLRGAGDHEQFF	TGTGCCAGCAGCCTTAGAGGGGCGGGAGATCATGAGCAGTTCTTC
TRBV5-6	TRBJ1-1	.	.	CASSLYRTLNTEAFF	TGTGCCAGCAGCTTGTACCGGACTTTGAACACTGAAGCTTTCTTT
TRBV19	TRBJ2-1	.	.	CASSIGNQIFNEQFF	TGTGCCAGTAGTATCGGGAACCAGATTTTCAATGAGCAGTTCTTC
TRBV9	TRBJ2-7	.	TRBD1	CASSPRQGATYEQYF	TGTGCCAGCAGCCCCAGACAGGGGGCGACCTACGAGCAGTACTTC
TRBV30	TRBJ2-1	.	.	CAWGRRLSSYNEQFF	TGTGCCTGGGGAAGGCGGTTGAGCTCCTACAATGAGCAGTTCTTC
TRBV24-1	TRBJ2-7	.	.	CATSDLDGSGESRGPPLGGYEQYF	TGTGCCACCAGTGATTTGGACGGATCAGGGGAAAGCCGGGGGCCGCCCTTAGGGGGCTACGAGCAGTACTTC
TRBV28	TRBJ2-3	.	.	CASMTPPDSSDTQYF	TGTGCCAGCATGACACCCCCGGACAGTTCCGATACGCAGTATTTT
TRBV13	TRBJ2-3	once	.	CASSLGWGRSTDTQYF	TGTGCCAGCAGCTTAGGCTGGGGACGAAGCACAGATACGCAGTATTTT
TRBV5-5	TRBJ1-6	.	.	CASRVQGAGSPLHF	TGTGCCAGCAGGGTACAGGGCGCGGGATCACCCCTCCACTTT